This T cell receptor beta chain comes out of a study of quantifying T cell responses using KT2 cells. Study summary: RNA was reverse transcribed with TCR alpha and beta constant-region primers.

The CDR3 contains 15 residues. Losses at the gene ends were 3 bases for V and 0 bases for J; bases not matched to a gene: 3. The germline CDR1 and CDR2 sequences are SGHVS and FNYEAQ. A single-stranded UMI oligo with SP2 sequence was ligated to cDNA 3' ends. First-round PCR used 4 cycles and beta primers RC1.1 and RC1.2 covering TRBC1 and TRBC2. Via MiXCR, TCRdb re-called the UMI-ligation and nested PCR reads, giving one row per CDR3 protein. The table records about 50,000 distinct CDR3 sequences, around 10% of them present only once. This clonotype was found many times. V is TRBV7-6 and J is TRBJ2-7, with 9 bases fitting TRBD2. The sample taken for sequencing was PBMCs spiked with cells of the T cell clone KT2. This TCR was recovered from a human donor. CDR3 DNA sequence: TGTGCCAGCAGCTTCGGGACTAGCCTCTCCTACGAGCAGTACTTC. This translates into CASSFGTSLSYEQYF. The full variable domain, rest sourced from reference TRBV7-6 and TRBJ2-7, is GAGVSQSPRYKVTKRGQDVALRCDPISGHVSLYWYRQALGQGPEFLTYFNYEAQQDKSGLPNDRFSAERPEGSISTLTIQRTEQRDSAMYRCASSFGTSLSYEQYFGPGTRLTVT.